The source of this T cell receptor (beta chain) is a study of CD8+ T cells in alopecia areata (dated by TCRdb to the late 2010s). Background for the entire study: The treated patients, all with moderate-to-severe alopecia areata, were enrolled in an open-label pilot trial of oral tofacitinib given at 5 to 10 mg twice daily. Tofacitinib was given for 6 to 18 months, followed by 6 months of follow-up off drug to assess delayed response and recurrence. The SALT score, which quantifies the percentage of affected scalp surface area, was used to measure disease severity in treated patients. High-throughput TCRbeta sequencing was used to examine T cell clonal expansion in alopecia areata in both the C3H/HeJ mouse model and human patients. On the human side, TCRbeta sequencing was run on scalp tissue and on sorted CD4+ and CD8+ peripheral blood T cells from healthy controls and from alopecia areata patients with either patchy or totalis/universalis disease. Tofacitinib-treated patients had biopsies at baseline and at 4 and 24 weeks of treatment, with a later scalp biopsy in several patients. Scalp clonality was compared across normal scalp (n=4), patchy alopecia areata scalp (n=8), and alopecia totalis/universalis scalp (n=8). The RNA source kit depended on sample type: the PAXgene miRNA kit for fixed scalp, the miRNeasy kit for PBMCs, and the RNeasy kit for mouse skin. Amplification of TCRbeta CDR3 regions was done by immunoSEQ multiplex PCR using 35 Vbeta forward primers and 13 Jbeta reverse primers. Study-level results and caveats: Unlike mouse skin, which is dominated by gammadelta T cells, normal human skin has resident alphabeta T cells that are also sequenced, and this complicates analysis of the scalp TCR repertoire. With tofacitinib, both scalp clonality and the number of expanded CD8+ clones among the top 100 scalp clones went down significantly. Compared with mice, TCR sequences shared between patients were less clear, possibly partly because of HLA diversity across the patient population. Many expanded lesional clones persisted in scalp and blood during tofacitinib treatment, which may partly explain relapse after stopping treatment. Because the treated cohort was small and had just a single nonresponder, larger studies are needed to establish links between baseline CD8+ expansion and response. Compared with normal scalp, lesional scalp, particularly in alopecia totalis/universalis, had higher clonality and more expanded CD8+ clones, which suggests antigenic drive.

The protocol used for the library was the immunoSEQ multiplex PCR assay. To provide template for TCR sequencing, every sample had RNA extracted and reverse transcribed into cDNA. SuperScript III was used to make first-strand cDNA, primed with a 2:1 mix of oligo-dT and random hexamers. A synthetic immune receptor repertoire was used to measure amplification bias, and any remaining bias was corrected computationally. From the authors' description of their analysis: Raw reads were preprocessed for error removal, and CDR3 was defined according to IMGT conventions as running from the conserved cysteine to phenylalanine. Clonality was computed by normalizing Shannon entropy by log2 of the number of productive unique TCRs and subtracting the result from 1. Whether scalp clones were CD4 or CD8 was inferred by matching scalp TCRbeta sequences against CD4 and CD8 repertoires sorted from blood. TCRdb carries this immuneACCESS record with in-frame sequences only. Its versions omit some clonotypes, under half of them owing to an unresolved V gene in the studies checked, with the rest unexplained. For V, J and clone size, that table is used; D and trimming come from the DNA. This sample lists approximately 180,000 clones; 60% were detected once. The ten largest clones represent approximately 1% of the sample.

Concerning this clone itself: Its antigen remains undetermined. Qualities for individual bases were not recorded, and no much larger clone is one base off.

The time point label on this specimen signifies: less than 25 weeks on oral tofacitinib. The label giving this sample's treatment or condition can be read as: oral pan-JAK inhibitor, 5-10 mg twice daily. From alopecia areata patients, peripheral blood was collected along with lesional scalp punch biopsies. PBMCs were isolated by density centrifugation and stained for CD3, CD4 and CD8, and CD4+ and CD8+ T cells were sorted on a FACSAria. V is shortened by 0 bases, J by 15 bases, and the region joining them spans 15 bases. From the cysteine up to the phenylalanine, the CDR3 has a length of 12 residues. Of all the DNA, just the CDR3 is kept, 36 bases in frame from base 1. The germline V gene (reference sequence) supplies CDR1 GTSNPN and CDR2 SVGIG.

The source material was CD4+ T cells sorted from blood, sampled at week 24, from a patient treated with tofacitinib. The sequence is built from TRBV30 and TRBJ2-1; the D gene assignment is ambiguous. The clonotype comes from a human donor with alopecia areata. CDR3 sequence: CAWSVSQAKGFF. The DNA is as follows: TGTGCCTGGAGTGTGTCCCAGGCAAAGGGGTTCTTC.